These T cell receptor beta chains were read from a single sample in a study of CD8+CD57+ T cells in acquired aplastic anemia. MiXCR was run by TCRdb on the reads, yielding one entry per CDR3 protein. The data hold some 190,000 distinct CDR3 sequences, with roughly half observed a single time. The sample comprised sorted CD4+, CD8+, or CD8+CD57+ T cells (not recorded which) from PBMCs. These receptors were collected from a human donor in good health. CDR3s include the opening cysteine and the closing phenylalanine or tryptophan. A D gene is named only where the DNA matches it firmly. Expanded clones get a size class; other rows say once, few or many, or leave the size out.

J | D | V | size | DNA | CDR3
TRBJ2-1 | TRBD2 | TRBV5-4 | many | TGTGCCAGCAGCTTGGATAGCGGGAGTTTCAATGAGCAGTTCTTC | CASSLDSGSFNEQFF
TRBJ2-1 | NA | TRBV7-2 | many | TGTGCCAGCAGCTTTCTAGACAATGAGCAGTTCTTC | CASSFLDNEQFF
TRBJ1-6 | NA | TRBV20-1 | few | TGCAGTGTTAGGACACCGGATTCACCCCTCCACTTT | CSVRTPDSPLHF
TRBJ1-1 | NA | TRBV9 | NA | TGTGCCAGCAGCGTAGCATCGGGGGGAATCGGGACTGAAGCTTTCTTT | CASSVASGGIGTEAFF
TRBJ1-5 | TRBD1 | TRBV6-1 | few | TGTGCCAGCAGTGTAGGACAGGGGACAAATAGCAATCAGCCCCAGCATTTT | CASSVGQGTNSNQPQHF
TRBJ2-5 | NA | TRBV4-2 | few | TGTGCCAGCAGCCAAGAGAGGACGGAGACCCAGTACTTC | CASSQERTETQYF
TRBJ1-2 | NA | TRBV25-1 | NA | TGTGCCAGCAGCAACCGGGGGCAATATGGCTACACCTTC | CASSNRGQYGYTF
TRBJ2-1 | TRBD2 | TRBV20-1 | many | TGCAGTGCTCCTAGCGGGAGGGCCCCCAATGAGCAGTTCTTC | CSAPSGRAPNEQFF
TRBJ2-3 | NA | TRBV6-1 | NA | TGTGCCAGCAGTGGAGGGAACTCTTACGGGAGTGTTGCAGATACGCAGTATTTT | CASSGGNSYGSVADTQYF
TRBJ1-6 | NA | TRBV6-2/TRBV6-3 | many | TGTGCCAGCAGTTACCCCGGGACTTGGGTTTCACCCCTCCACTTT | CASSYPGTWVSPLHF
TRBJ1-2 | NA | TRBV24-1 | once | TGTGCCACCAGTGATTTGCTGAGGGGAGATGGCTACACCTTC | CATSDLLRGDGYTF
TRBJ1-5 | TRBD1 | TRBV20-1 | NA | TGCAGTGCTAGACCGGGACAGCCGAATCAGCCCCAGCATTTT | CSARPGQPNQPQHF
TRBJ1-2 | NA | TRBV10-3 | NA | TGTGCCATCAGTGATCCCACGGAGGGGCGGTATGGCTACACCTTC | CAISDPTEGRYGYTF
TRBJ2-2 | NA | TRBV24-1 | NA | TGTGCCACCAGTGATCCCAGGGGACCCGGGGAGCTGTTTTTT | CATSDPRGPGELFF
TRBJ1-5 | NA | TRBV7-2 | many | TGTGCCAGCAGCTTAGGCCCGATTCAGCCCCAGCATTTT | CASSLGPIQPQHF
TRBJ2-7 | TRBD2 | TRBV2 | many | TGTGCCAGCAAAGGGACTAGCGGGAGTAGTTCGCGCGAGCAGTACTTC | CASKGTSGSSSREQYF
TRBJ2-1 | NA | TRBV24-1 | many | TGTGCCACCAGTGATACTCGCGGTCCCTACAATGAGCAGTTCTTC | CATSDTRGPYNEQFF
TRBJ2-7 | NA | TRBV6-2/TRBV6-3 | many | TGTGCCAGCAGTTTAACAGTCTCCTACGAGCAGTACTTC | CASSLTVSYEQYF
TRBJ2-7 | NA | TRBV20-1 | many | TGCAGTGCTAGTCGGGACCAAATCTCCTACGAGCAGTACTTC | CSASRDQISYEQYF
TRBJ2-5 | NA | TRBV7-6 | once | TGTGCTAGCAGCGACCAACTACCAAAGACCCAGTACTTC | CASSDQLPKTQYF
TRBJ2-6 | NA | TRBV24-1 | NA | TGTGCCACCAGTGATCGTGGGGCCAACGTCCTGACTTTC | CATSDRGANVLTF
TRBJ1-5 | NA | TRBV20-1 | NA | TGCAGTGCCCACTCGAGGGGCAGGGGCAATCAGCCCCAGCATTTT | CSAHSRGRGNQPQHF
TRBJ1-6 | NA | TRBV19 | NA | TGTGCCAGTAGTAAGGCCCCCAATAATTCACCCCTCCACTTT | CASSKAPNNSPLHF
TRBJ1-5 | NA | TRBV7-2 | many | TGTGCCAGCAGCTTCGGCCAGGGCAATCAGCCCCAGCATTTT | CASSFGQGNQPQHF
TRBJ1-1 | NA | TRBV2 | NA | TGTGCCAGCAGTGATAGGTTCACTGAAGCTTTCTTT | CASSDRFTEAFF
TRBJ1-5 | NA | TRBV4-2 | many | TGTGCCAGCAGCCAAGAAACGGGTCAGCCCCAGCATTTT | CASSQETGQPQHF
TRBJ1-1 | NA | TRBV11-1 | NA | TGTGCCAGCGGGACACCAGAGAACACTGAAGCTTTCTTT | CASGTPENTEAFF
TRBJ1-2 | TRBD1 | TRBV5-4 | NA | TGTGCCAGCAGCGGAAAGACAGGGGGCTACACCTTC | CASSGKTGGYTF
TRBJ2-7 | NA | TRBV19 | few | TGTGCCAGTAGTATGGGGAGGGGGCACTACGAGCAGTACTTC | CASSMGRGHYEQYF
TRBJ2-1 | NA | TRBV19 | NA | TGTGCCAGTAGATCCTCGGGCTACAATGAGCAGTTCTTC | CASRSSGYNEQFF
TRBJ2-7 | NA | TRBV7-9 | NA | TGTGCCAGCAGTTCTACCCACGGACAGTACTTC | CASSSTHGQYF
TRBJ1-6 | TRBD1 | TRBV2 | few | TGTGCCACCCAGGACAGGGAAGCTTCACCCCTCCACTTT | CATQDREASPLHF
TRBJ2-7 | NA | TRBV20-1 | NA | TGCAGTGCTAGAGATGGTGTAACAGGATACGAGCAGTACTTC | CSARDGVTGYEQYF
TRBJ2-7 | TRBD1 | TRBV2 | many | TGTGCCAGCAGTGACGCAGGGGGTCGTTACGAGCAGTACTTC | CASSDAGGRYEQYF
TRBJ2-7 | NA | TRBV20-1 | NA | TGCAGTGCTCGTAATGGATACTCCTACGAGCAGTACTTC | CSARNGYSYEQYF
TRBJ2-3 | NA | TRBV5-4 | once | TGTGCCAGCAGCTTAATCGGGGGCTTGGGGACAGATACGCAGTATTTT | CASSLIGGLGTDTQYF
TRBJ2-5 | NA | TRBV18 | many | TGTGCCAGCTCACCACGGGGGAACGTGGAGACCCAGTACTTC | CASSPRGNVETQYF
TRBJ2-6 | TRBD1 | TRBV19 | many | TGTGCCACATCCGGGACAGGACGTTCTGGGGCCGACGTCCTGACTTTC | CATSGTGRSGADVLTF
TRBJ2-3 | NA | TRBV6-2/TRBV6-3 | NA | TGTGCCAGCAGTTCTTTAGATACGCAGTATTTT | CASSSLDTQYF
TRBJ2-7 | TRBD2 | TRBV20-1 | many | TGCAGTGTATTAGCGGGAGCAAACGAGCAGTACTTC | CSVLAGANEQYF
TRBJ1-5 | TRBD1 | TRBV7-9 | many | TGTGCCAGCAGCTTAGCGTCCGGGACAGGGTTTCGGGGCAATCAGCCCCAGCATTTT | CASSLASGTGFRGNQPQHF
TRBJ2-2 | NA | TRBV30 | NA | TGTGCCTGGGCCCCTACAGGGACGACCGGGGAGCTGTTTTTT | CAWAPTGTTGELFF
TRBJ2-7 | NA | TRBV29-1 | NA | TGCAGCGTGGAAGAGTTAGGCGAGCAGTACTTC | CSVEELGEQYF
TRBJ2-7 | NA | TRBV5-6 | NA | TGTGCCAGCAGCTTGTTCTCATTATTAAACTACGAGCAGTACTTC | CASSLFSLLNYEQYF
TRBJ2-3 | TRBD2 | TRBV5-4 | NA | TGTGCCAGCAGCGCTTGGGGGGGAACAGATACGCAGTATTTT | CASSAWGGTDTQYF
TRBJ1-2 | NA | TRBV19 | NA | TGTGCCAGTAGTACCGACAGAGTAGCTAACTATGGCTACACCTTC | CASSTDRVANYGYTF
TRBJ2-5 | TRBD2 | TRBV10-2 | NA | TGCGCCAGCACTGGCGGGGGGGTTGAGACCCAGTACTTC | CASTGGGVETQYF
TRBJ2-5 | NA | TRBV7-2 | NA | TGTGCCAGCAGCTACATTAGCCGGGACGGAGGGGAGACCCAGTACTTC | CASSYISRDGGETQYF
TRBJ1-2 | NA | TRBV24-1 | NA | TGTGCCACCAGTGACCCTGACCCTGCGGGGGGGTATGGCTACACCTTC | CATSDPDPAGGYGYTF
TRBJ2-1 | NA | TRBV9 | many | TGTGCCAGCAGCGTAGCGGGTACCTACAATGAGCAGTTCTTC | CASSVAGTYNEQFF
TRBJ2-1 | NA | TRBV10-3 | NA | TGTGCCATCAGTAAGTCGAGCTTTTGCAATGAGCAGTTCTTC | CAISKSSFCNEQFF
TRBJ2-2 | NA | TRBV24-1 | many | TGTGCCCCCAAGGAGGGGGTGGACGCGAACACCGGGGAGCTGTTTTTT | CAPKEGVDANTGELFF
TRBJ2-3 | NA | TRBV6-2/TRBV6-3 | many | TGTGCCAGCAGTTACTTACGGACAGATACGCAGTATTTT | CASSYLRTDTQYF
TRBJ2-1 | TRBD2 | TRBV20-1 | NA | TGCAGTGCTAGAGATCAGAGCGGGAGGGGTCTCGGTGAGCAGTTCTTC | CSARDQSGRGLGEQFF
TRBJ1-4 | NA | TRBV19 | many | TGTGCCAGTAGGGAGGGAACTAATGAAAAACTGTTTTTT | CASREGTNEKLFF